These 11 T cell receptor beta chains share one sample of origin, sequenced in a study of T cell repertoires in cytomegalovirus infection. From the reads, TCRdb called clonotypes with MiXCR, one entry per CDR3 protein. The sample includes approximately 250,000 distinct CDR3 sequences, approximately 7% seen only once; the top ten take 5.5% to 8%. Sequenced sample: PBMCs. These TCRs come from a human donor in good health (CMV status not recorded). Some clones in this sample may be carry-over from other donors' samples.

The CDR3 DNA is TGTGCCACCAGCAGACCACCCACCTATGGCTACACCTTC. It translates to CATSRPPTYGYTF. J is TRBJ1-2 and V is TRBV15; D is ambiguous. Germline values: CDR1 LNHNV, CDR2 YYDKDF (reference sequence). This CDR3 is 13 amino acids long. V lost 2 bases and J 4 bases, leaving 8 bases between the germline ends.

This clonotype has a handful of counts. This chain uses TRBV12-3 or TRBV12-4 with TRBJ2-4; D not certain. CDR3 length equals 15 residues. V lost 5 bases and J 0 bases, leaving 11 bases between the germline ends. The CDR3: CASSPSLLAKNIQYF. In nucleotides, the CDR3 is TGTGCCAGCAGTCCTTCGCTACTAGCCAAAAACATTCAGTACTTC.

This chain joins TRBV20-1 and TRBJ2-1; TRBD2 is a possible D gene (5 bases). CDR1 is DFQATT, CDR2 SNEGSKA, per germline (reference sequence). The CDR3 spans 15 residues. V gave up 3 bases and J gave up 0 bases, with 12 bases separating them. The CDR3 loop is CSARRSESSYNEQFF. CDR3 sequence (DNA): TGCAGTGCTAGGCGTAGCGAGAGCTCCTACAATGAGCAGTTCTTC.

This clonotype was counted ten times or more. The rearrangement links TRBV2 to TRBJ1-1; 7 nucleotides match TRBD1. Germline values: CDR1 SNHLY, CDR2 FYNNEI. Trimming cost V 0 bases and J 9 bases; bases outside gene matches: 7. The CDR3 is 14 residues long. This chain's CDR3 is CASSEASTGLKAFF. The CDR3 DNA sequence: TGTGCCAGCAGTGAAGCATCGACAGGGCTGAAAGCTTTCTTT. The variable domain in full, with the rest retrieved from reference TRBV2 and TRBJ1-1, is EPEVTQTPSHQVTQMGQEVILRCVPISNHLYFYWYRQILGQKVEFLVSFYNNEISEKSEIFDDQFSVERPDGSNFTLKIRSTKLEDSAMYFCASSEASTGLKAFFGQGTRLTVV.

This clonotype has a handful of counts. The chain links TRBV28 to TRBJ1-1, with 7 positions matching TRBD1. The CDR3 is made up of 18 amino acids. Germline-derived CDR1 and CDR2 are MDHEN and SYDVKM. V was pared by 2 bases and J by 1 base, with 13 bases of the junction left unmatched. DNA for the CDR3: TGTGCCAGCAGTTTAGTGTCTGGGCAGGGGGTGAGGAACACTGAAGCTTTCTTT. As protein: CASSLVSGQGVRNTEAFF.

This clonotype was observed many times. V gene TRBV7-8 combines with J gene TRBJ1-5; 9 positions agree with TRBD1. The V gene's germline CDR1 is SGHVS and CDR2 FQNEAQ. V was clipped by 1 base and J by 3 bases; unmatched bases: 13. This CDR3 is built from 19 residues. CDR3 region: CASSLGTGGAGLANQPQHF. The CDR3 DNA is TGTGCCAGCAGCTTAGGTACAGGGGGCGCGGGTTTGGCCAATCAGCCCCAGCATTTT.

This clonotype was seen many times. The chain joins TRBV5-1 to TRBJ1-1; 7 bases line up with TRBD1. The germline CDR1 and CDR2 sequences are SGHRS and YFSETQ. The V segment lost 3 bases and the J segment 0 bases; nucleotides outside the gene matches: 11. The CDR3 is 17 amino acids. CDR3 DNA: TGCGCCAGCAGCTCCCCCGGGTCGGGACAGATGAACACTGAAGCTTTCTTT. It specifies CASSSPGSGQMNTEAFF.

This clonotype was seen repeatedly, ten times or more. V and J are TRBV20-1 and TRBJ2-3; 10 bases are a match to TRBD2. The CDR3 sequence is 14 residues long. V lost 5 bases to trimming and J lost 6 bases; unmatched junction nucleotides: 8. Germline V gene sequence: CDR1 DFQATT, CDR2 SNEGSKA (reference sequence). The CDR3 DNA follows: TGCAGTGCTCTTCTAGCGGGGGCGTCCGATACGCAGTATTTT. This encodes CSALLAGASDTQYF.

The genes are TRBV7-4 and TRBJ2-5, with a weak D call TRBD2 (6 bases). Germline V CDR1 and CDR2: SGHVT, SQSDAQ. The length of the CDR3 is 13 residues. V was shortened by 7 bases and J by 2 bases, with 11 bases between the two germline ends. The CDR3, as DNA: TGTGCCAGCATCCGTGGGGGGCAAGAGACCCAGTACTTC. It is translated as CASIRGGQETQYF.

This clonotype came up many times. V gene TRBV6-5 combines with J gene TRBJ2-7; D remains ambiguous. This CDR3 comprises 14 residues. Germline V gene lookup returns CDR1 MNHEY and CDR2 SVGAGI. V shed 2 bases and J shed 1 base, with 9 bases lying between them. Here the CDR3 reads CASSYQQVSYEQYF. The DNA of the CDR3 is TGTGCCAGCAGTTACCAGCAGGTATCCTACGAGCAGTACTTC.

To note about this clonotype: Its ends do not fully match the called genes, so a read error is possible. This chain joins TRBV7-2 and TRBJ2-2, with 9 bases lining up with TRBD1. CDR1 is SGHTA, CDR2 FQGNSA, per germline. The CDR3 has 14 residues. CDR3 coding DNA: TGTGCCAGCAGCCGGGACAGGGCAGACGGGGAGCGGTTTTTT. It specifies CASSRDRADGERFF.